The rows below give T cell receptor beta chains drawn from one sample of a study of blood T cell repertoires in COVID-19. The method was immunoSEQ multiplex PCR; TCRdb's version includes in-frame clones alone and lacks a portion of them. The sample has under 300,000 clones, 88% seen once. Specimen: PBMCs or T cells enriched from blood (not recorded which). These receptors were taken from a woman aged 40 to 55 with acute COVID-19. The CDR3 runs from the conserved cysteine through the conserved F or W. The D gene is left open where the match is weak. Size values are once, few and many counts, or a class for expanded clones, and some rows have none.

>-|TRBJ2-1|TRBD1|TRBV13
TGTGCCAGCAGCTTCGGGACAGGGGGTTTCGACAATGAGCAGTTCTTC
CASSFGTGGFDNEQFF
>-|TRBJ2-5|TRBD2|TRBV7-2
TGTGCCAGCAGCTTAGGACCCCCTAGCGGGGGCCAAGAGACCCAGTACTTC
CASSLGPPSGGQETQYF
>-|TRBJ1-3|-|TRBV20-1
TGCAGTGCTAGTAAGAGTTCCTCTGGAAACACCATATATTTT
CSASKSSSGNTIYF
>-|TRBJ2-1|-|TRBV4-1
TGCGCCAGCAGCCAAGATAGCAGGGGGGCAGGGTCCTACAATGAGCAGTTCTTC
CASSQDSRGAGSYNEQFF
>-|TRBJ2-2|TRBD1|TRBV5-4
TGTGCCAGCAGCTGGGGACAGGGTAACACCGGGGAGCTGTTTTTT
CASSWGQGNTGELFF
>-|TRBJ2-3|TRBD2|TRBV7-2
TGTGCCAGCAGCTCCAGACTAGCCACCCGCACAGATACGCAGTATTTT
CASSSRLATRTDTQYF
>few|TRBJ1-2|-|TRBV20-1
TGCAGTGCTAGTCGATGGAACAGGGTGAGCTATGGCTACACCTTC
CSASRWNRVSYGYTF
>-|TRBJ1-1|-|TRBV2
TGTGCCAGCAGTGGGCGGGACCAAGGTAACACTGAAGCTTTCTTT
CASSGRDQGNTEAFF
>-|TRBJ1-1|-|TRBV9
TGTGCCAGCTCCCATCCCCCCTGGGCCGAACAGGCAGGGGTAGGGGACACTGAAGCTTTCTTT
CASSHPPWAEQAGVGDTEAFF
>-|TRBJ1-2|-|TRBV18
TGTGCCAGCTCACCAGGTAGAGGACAGTCTTATGGCTACACCTTC
CASSPGRGQSYGYTF
>once|TRBJ1-5|-|TRBV12-3/TRBV12-4
TGTGCCAGTACCGGGGGAAAAGGCCAGCCCCAGCATTTT
CASTGGKGQPQHF